The TCR beta chain described here comes from a study of T-cell memory formation after mild COVID-19. On this clonotype itself: Its cognate antigen is unknown.

Using constant-segment primers, 5'RACE produced TCR alpha and TCR beta cDNA libraries carrying sample barcodes and UMIs. TCRdb re-called the 5' RACE reads through MiXCR, storing one row per CDR3 protein. The sample lists approximately 190,000 distinct CDR3 sequences, 15% to 20% occurring once. The CDR3 is 14 residues long. V dropped 6 bases and J dropped 2 bases, with 10 bases sitting between them. General study findings and limits: The appearance of some responding clones in pre-infection memory suggested that cross-reactive memory joined. Among clones peaking at day 37 in the second wave, SARS-CoV-2 specificity remained unconfirmed. CD4+ contracting clones were mainly CM and EM; CD8+ ones, EMRA.

The sequenced sample was PBMCs or a T cell subset sorted from them (not recorded which). The chain has TRBV12-3 or TRBV12-4 and TRBJ2-2, with unresolved D. The sequence derives from an adult woman who had mild COVID-19 (a few samples of this study predate the infection). Cell type and time point are not known. This chain's CDR3 is CASSPARNTGELFF. The CDR3 DNA follows: TGTGCCAGCAGCCCGGCTAGAAACACCGGGGAGCTGTTTTTT.